Listed here is a single T cell receptor (beta chain). The sample belongs to a study of shared clonotypes between healthy human individuals. Naive CD8 cells lacked CD45RO, underwent positive selection for CCR7 and left out terminally differentiated effector memory CD45RA+ cells. V was pared by 6 bases and J by 2 bases, with 4 bases of the junction left unmatched. Germline assignment: CDR1 LNHDA and CDR2 SQIVND (reference sequence). The CDR3 is made up of 15 amino acids. Each sorted subset replicate got 200 ng genomic DNA, about 33,000 genomes. TCRdb's table, derived via immunoSEQ multiplex PCR, lists solely in-frame clones and lacks some. The sample lists 550,000 to 750,000 clones; roughly nine tenths were seen once.

The sequence was obtained from a man aged 25-45 years in good health. The chain joins TRBV19 to TRBJ2-1, with 10 bases identical to TRBD2. The sample consisted of naive CD8+ T cells sorted from blood. Here the CDR3 DNA reads TGTGCCAGTAGCCGACTAGCGGGTACCTACAATGAGCAGTTCTTC. This codes for CASSRLAGTYNEQFF.